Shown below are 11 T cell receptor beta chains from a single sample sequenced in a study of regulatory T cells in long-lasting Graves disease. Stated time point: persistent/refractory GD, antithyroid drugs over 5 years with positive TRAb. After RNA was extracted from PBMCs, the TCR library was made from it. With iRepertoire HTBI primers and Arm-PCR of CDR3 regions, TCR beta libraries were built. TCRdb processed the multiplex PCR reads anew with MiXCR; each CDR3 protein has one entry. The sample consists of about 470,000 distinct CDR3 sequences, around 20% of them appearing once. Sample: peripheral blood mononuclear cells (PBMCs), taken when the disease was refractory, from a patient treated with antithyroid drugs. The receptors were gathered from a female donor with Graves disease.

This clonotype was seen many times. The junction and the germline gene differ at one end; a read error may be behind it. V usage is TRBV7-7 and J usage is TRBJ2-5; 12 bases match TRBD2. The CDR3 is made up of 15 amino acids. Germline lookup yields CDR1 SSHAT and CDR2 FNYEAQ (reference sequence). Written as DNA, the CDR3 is TGTGCTAGCAGTCTAGCGGGAGGGTTCGAGGAGACCCAGTACTTC. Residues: CASSLAGGFEETQYF.

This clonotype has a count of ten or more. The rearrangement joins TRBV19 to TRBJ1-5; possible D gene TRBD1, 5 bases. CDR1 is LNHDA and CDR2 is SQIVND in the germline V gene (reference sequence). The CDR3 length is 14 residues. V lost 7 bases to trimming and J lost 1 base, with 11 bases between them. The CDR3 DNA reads TGTGCCAGTAATGTGGGGCCGAGCAATCAGCCCCAGCATTTT. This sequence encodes CASNVGPSNQPQHF.

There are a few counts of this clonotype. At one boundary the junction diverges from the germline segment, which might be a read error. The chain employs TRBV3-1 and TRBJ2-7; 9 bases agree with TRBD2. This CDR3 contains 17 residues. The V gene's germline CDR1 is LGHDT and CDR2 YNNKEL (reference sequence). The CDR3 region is CAGSQDPLGSGRHEQYF. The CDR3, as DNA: TGTGCCGGCAGCCAAGATCCCCTGGGTAGCGGGAGACACGAGCAGTACTTC.

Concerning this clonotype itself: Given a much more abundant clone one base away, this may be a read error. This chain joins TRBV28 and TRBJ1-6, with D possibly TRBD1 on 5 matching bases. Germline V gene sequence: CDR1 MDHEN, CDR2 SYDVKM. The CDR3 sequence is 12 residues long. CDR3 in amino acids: CASSPRVPPPHF. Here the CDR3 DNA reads TGTGCCAGCAGTCCCAGGGTGCCACCCCCCCACTTT.

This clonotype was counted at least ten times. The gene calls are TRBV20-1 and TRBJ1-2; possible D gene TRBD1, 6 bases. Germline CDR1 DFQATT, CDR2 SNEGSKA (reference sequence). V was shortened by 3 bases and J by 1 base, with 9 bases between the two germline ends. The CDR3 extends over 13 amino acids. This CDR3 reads CSASGTYNYGYTF. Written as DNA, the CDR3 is TGCAGTGCTAGCGGGACATATAACTATGGCTACACCTTC.

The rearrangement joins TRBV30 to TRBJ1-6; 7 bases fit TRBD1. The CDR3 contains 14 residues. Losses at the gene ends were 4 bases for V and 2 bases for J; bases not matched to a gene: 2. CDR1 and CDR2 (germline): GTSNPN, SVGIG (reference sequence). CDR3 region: CAWNRGTYNSPLHF. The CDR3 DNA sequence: TGTGCCTGGAACAGGGGCACCTATAATTCACCCCTCCACTTT.

CDR3 bases: TGTGCCAGCAGTACGGGGGATGAGCGCACTGAAGCTTTCTTT. Residues: CASSTGDERTEAFF. The genes are TRBV28 and TRBJ1-1; D is perhaps TRBD1 (5 bases). V was cut by 5 bases and J by 4 bases, with 14 bases left in between. CDR3 length: 14 residues. Germline-derived CDR1 and CDR2 are MDHEN and SYDVKM.

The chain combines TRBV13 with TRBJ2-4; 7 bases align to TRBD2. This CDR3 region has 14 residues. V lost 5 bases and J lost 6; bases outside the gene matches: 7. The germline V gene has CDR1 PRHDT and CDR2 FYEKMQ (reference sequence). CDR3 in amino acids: CASSGRPGGNIQYF. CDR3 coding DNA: TGTGCCAGCAGCGGCCGGCCGGGGGGAAACATTCAGTACTTC.

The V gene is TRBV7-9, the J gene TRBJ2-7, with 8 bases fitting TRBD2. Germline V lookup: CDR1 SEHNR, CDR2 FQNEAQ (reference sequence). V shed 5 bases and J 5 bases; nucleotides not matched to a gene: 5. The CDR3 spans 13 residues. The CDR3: CASSHLSGNEQYF. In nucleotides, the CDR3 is TGTGCCAGCAGCCACCTTAGCGGGAACGAGCAGTACTTC. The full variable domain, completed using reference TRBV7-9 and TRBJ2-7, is DTGVSQNPRHKITKRGQNVTFRCDPISEHNRLYWYRQTLGQGPEFLTYFQNEAQLEKSRLLSDRFSAERPKGSFSTLEIQRTEQGDSAMYLCASSHLSGNEQYFGPGTRLTVT.

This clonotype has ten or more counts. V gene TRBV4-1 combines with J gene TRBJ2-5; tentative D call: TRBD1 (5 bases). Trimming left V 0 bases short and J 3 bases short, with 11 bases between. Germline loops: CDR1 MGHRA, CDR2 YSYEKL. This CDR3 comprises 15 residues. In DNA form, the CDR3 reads TGCGCCAGCAGCCAAGATCCAGGGAAGGAAGAGACCCAGTACTTC. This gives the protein CASSQDPGKEETQYF.

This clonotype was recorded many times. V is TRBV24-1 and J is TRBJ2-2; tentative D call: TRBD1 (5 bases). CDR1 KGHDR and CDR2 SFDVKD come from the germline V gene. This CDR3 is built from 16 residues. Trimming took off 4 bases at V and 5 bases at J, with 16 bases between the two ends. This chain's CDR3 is CATSDPRTSQTGELFF. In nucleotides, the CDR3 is TGTGCCACCAGTGACCCGAGGACAAGCCAAACCGGGGAGCTGTTTTTT.